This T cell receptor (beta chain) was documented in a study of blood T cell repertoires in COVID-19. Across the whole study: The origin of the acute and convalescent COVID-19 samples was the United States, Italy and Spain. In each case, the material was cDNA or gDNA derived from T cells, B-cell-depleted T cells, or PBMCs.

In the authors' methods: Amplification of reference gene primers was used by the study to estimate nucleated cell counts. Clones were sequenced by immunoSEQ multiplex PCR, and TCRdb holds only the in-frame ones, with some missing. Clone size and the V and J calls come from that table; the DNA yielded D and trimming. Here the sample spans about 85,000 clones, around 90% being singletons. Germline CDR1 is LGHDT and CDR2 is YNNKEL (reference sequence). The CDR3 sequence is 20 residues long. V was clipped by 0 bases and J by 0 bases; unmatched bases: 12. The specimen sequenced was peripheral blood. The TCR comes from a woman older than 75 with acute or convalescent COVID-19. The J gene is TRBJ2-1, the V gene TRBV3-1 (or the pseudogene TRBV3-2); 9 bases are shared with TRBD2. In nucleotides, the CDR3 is TGTGCCAGCAGCCAAGAGTTTGGGGTAGCGGGGGATAGCTCCTACAATGAGCAGTTCTTC. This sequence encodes CASSQEFGVAGDSSYNEQFF.